This T cell receptor beta chain was identified in a study of blood T cells in healthy people across ages. Alongside a J-beta primer mix, a sample-barcoded 5' primer served in a second PCR lasting about 7 to 11 cycles. Via MiXCR, TCRdb re-called the 5' RACE reads, giving one row per CDR3 protein. The profile shows over a million distinct CDR3 sequences, roughly 45% of them singletons. This clonotype was found a few times. This CDR3 is built from 17 residues. J lost 4 bases, V lost 1 base, and 6 bases had no gene match. Germline values: CDR1 SGHVS, CDR2 FQNEAQ. The sequencing sample was made of blood. This chain uses TRBV7-8 with TRBJ2-7; 14 positions agree with TRBD2. This clonotype was obtained from a woman aged 18-29 years in good health. CDR3 DNA: TGTGCCAGCAGCTTAGGACTAGCGGGAGGGTTTAAGTACGAGCAGTACTTC. As protein: CASSLGLAGGFKYEQYF.